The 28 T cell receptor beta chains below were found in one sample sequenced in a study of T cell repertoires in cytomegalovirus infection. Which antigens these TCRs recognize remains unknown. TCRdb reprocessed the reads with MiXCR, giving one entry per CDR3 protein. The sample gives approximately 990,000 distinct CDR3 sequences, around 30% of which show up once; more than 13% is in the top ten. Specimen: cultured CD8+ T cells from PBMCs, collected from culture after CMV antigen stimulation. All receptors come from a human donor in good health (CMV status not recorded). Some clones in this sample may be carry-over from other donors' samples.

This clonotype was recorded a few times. DNA of the CDR3: TGCGCCAGCAGTGACCCCTCCGAGGACAAATCTAACTATGGCTACACCTTC. Translation: CASSDPSEDKSNYGYTF. This rearrangement joins TRBV10-2 to TRBJ1-2, with D possibly matching TRBD1 (5 bases). This CDR3 is built from 17 residues. The V gene lost 3 bases and the J gene lost 0 bases, with 17 bases spanning the gap. Germline V CDR1 and CDR2: WSHSY, SAAADI.

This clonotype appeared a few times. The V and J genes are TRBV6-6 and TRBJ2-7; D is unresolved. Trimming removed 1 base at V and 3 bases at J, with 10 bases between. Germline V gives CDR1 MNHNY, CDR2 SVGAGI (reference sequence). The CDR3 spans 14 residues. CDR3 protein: CASSYLGGNYEQYV. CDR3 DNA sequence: TGTGCCAGCAGTTACTTGGGCGGAAACTACGAGCAGTACGTC.

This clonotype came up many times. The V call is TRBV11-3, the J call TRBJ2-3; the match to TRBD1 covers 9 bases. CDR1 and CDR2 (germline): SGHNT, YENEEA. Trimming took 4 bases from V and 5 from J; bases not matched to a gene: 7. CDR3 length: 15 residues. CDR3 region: CASSSPDRGGDTQYF. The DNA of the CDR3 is TGTGCCAGCAGCTCCCCGGACAGGGGAGGAGATACGCAGTATTTT.

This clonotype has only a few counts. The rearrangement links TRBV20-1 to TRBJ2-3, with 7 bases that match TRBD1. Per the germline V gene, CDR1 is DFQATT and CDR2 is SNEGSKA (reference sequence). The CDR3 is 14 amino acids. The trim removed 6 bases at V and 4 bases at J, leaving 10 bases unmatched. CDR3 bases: TGCAGTGCCCCATGGGTAGGGGGCGCAGATACGCAGTATTTT. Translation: CSAPWVGGADTQYF.

The CDR3: CAIQFPPGQSTDTQYF. The DNA for the CDR3 is TGTGCCATCCAGTTTCCCCCGGGACAGAGCACAGATACGCAGTATTTT. The V gene is TRBV6-1, the J gene TRBJ2-3, with TRBD1 matching 7 bases. After removal of 10 bases from V and 0 bases from J, the junction contained 13 bases not matched to a gene. This CDR3 contains 16 residues. Germline loops: CDR1 MNHNS, CDR2 SASEGT.

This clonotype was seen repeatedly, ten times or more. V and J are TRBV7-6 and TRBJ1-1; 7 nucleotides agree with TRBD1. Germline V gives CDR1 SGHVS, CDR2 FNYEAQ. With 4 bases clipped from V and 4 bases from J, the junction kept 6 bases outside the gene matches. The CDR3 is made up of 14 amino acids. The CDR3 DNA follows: TGTGCCAGCAGCTGGAGGGGGCGAGGCACTGAAGCTTTCTTT. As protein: CASSWRGRGTEAFF.

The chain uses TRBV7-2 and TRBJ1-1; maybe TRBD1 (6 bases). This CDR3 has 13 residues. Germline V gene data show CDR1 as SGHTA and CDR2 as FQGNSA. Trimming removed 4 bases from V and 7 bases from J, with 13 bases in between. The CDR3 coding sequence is TGTGCCAGCAGCTCCCAACAGGGAGATGAAGCTTTCTTT. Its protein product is CASSSQQGDEAFF.

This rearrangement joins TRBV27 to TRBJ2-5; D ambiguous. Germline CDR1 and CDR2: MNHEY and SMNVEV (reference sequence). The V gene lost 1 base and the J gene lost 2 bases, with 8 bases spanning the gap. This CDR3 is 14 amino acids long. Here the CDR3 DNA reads TGTGCCAGCAGTTTATGGGCCAGTCAAGAGACCCAGTACTTC. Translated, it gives CASSLWASQETQYF.

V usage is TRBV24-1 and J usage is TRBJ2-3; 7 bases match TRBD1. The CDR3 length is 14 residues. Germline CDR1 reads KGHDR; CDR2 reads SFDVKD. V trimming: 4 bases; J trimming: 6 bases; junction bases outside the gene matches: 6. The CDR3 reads CATSDHDRADTQYF. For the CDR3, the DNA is TGTGCCACCAGTGACCACGACAGGGCGGATACGCAGTATTTT.

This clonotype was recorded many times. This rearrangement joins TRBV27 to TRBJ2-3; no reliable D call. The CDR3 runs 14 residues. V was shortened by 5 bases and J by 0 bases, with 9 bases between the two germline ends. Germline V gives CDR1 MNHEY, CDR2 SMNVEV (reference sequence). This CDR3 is CASSPRRSTDTQYF. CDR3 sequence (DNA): TGTGCCAGCAGTCCCCGACGGAGCACAGATACGCAGTATTTT.

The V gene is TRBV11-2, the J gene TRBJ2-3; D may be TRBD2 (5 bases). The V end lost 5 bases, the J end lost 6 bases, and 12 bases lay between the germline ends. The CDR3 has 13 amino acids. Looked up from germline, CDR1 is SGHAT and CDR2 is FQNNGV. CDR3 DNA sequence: TGTGCCAGCAGCCTCTCGCCGGGGGATACGCAGTATTTT. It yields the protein CASSLSPGDTQYF.

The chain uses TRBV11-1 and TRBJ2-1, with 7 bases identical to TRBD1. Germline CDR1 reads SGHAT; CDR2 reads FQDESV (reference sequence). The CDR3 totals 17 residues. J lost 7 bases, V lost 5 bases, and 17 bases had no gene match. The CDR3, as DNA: TGTGCCAGCAGCCCCTACGATTGGACAGGTCAATCAAATGAGCAGTTCTTC. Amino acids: CASSPYDWTGQSNEQFF.

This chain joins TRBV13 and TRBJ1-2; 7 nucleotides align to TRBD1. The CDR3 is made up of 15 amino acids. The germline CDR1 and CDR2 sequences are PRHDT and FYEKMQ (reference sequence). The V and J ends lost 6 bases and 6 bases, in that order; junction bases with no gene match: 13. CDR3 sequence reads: CASRGTGARIDGYTF. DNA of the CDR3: TGTGCCAGCAGGGGTACAGGGGCCCGTATTGATGGCTACACCTTC.

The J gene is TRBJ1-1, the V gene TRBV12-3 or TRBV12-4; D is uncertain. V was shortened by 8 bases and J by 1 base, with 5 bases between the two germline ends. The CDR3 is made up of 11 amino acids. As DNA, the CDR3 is TGTGCCAGCTGCAGGAACACTGAAGCTTTCTTT. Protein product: CASCRNTEAFF.

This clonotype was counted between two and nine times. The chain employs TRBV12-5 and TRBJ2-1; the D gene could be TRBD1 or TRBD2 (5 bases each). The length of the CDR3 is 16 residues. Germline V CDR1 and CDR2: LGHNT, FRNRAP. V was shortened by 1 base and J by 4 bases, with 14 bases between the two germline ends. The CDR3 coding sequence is TGTGCTAGTGGTTTGGGCCGGGACGGAAAGTACAATGAGCAGTTCTTC. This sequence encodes CASGLGRDGKYNEQFF.

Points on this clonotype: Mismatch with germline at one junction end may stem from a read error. The CDR3: CGSSLDGLAGSITDTQYF. CDR3 bases: TGTGGCAGCAGCTTAGATGGTCTAGCGGGGAGTATCACAGATACGCAGTATTTT. J is TRBJ2-3 and V is TRBV7-6; TRBD2 matches 9 bases. The CDR3 runs 18 residues. CDR1 SGHVS and CDR2 FNYEAQ come from the germline V gene.

The CDR3: CASSLADRGHEQYV. As DNA, the CDR3 is TGTGCCAGCAGCTTAGCGGACAGGGGCCACGAGCAGTACGTC. The chain is built from TRBV7-9 and TRBJ2-7, with 9 bases fitting TRBD1. V shed 0 bases and J 5 bases; nucleotides not matched to a gene: 2. The CDR3 has 14 amino acids. Per the germline V gene, CDR1 is SEHNR and CDR2 is FQNEAQ (reference sequence).

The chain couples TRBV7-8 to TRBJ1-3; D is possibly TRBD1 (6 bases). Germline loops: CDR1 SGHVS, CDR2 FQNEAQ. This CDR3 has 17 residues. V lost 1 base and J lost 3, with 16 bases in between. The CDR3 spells CASSLDPGHLNGNTIYF. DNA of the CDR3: TGTGCCAGCAGCTTAGACCCGGGACACCTGAATGGAAACACCATATATTTT.

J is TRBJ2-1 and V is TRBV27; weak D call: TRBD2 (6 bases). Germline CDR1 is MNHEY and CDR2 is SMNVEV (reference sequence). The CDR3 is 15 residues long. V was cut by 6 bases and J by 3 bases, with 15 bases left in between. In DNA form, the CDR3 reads TGTGCCAGCAGACCAGATGGGGGAGGCTACAATGAGCAGTTCTTC. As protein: CASRPDGGGYNEQFF.

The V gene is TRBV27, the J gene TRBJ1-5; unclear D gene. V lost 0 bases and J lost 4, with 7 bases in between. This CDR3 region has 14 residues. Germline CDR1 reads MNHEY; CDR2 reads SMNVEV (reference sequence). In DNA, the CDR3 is TGTGCCAGCAGTTTATCCCAAGAAAATCAGCCCCAGCATTTT. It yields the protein CASSLSQENQPQHF.

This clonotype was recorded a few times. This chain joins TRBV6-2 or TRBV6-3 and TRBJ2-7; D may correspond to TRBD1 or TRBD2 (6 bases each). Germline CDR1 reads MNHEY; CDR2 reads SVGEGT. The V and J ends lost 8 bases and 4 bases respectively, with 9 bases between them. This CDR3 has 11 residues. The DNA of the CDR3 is TGTGCCAGCCGGAGGGGGTACGAGCAGTACGTC. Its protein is CASRRGYEQYV.

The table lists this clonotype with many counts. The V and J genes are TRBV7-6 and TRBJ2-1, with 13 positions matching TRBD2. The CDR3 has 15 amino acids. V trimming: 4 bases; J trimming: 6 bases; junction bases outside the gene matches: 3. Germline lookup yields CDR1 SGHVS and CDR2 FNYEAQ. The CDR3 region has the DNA TGTGCCAGCAGCTATACTAGCGGGGGGGCCAATGAGCAGTTCTTC. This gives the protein CASSYTSGGANEQFF.

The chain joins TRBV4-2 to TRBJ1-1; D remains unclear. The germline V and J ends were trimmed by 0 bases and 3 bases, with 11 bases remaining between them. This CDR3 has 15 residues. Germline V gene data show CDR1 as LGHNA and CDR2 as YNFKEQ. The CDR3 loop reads CASSQDRGRDTEAFF. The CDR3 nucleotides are TGTGCCAGCAGCCAAGATCGGGGAAGGGACACTGAAGCTTTCTTT.

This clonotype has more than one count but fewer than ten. DNA for the CDR3: TGTGCCAGCAGCTCCCTATCCCACAGGGTTGATCAGCCCCAGCATTTT. Translated, it gives CASSSLSHRVDQPQHF. The chain has TRBV27 and TRBJ1-5; perhaps TRBD1 as D (6 bases). V lost 6 bases and J 5 bases, leaving 20 bases between the germline ends. Per the germline V gene, CDR1 is MNHEY and CDR2 is SMNVEV (reference sequence). The CDR3 consists of 16 residues.

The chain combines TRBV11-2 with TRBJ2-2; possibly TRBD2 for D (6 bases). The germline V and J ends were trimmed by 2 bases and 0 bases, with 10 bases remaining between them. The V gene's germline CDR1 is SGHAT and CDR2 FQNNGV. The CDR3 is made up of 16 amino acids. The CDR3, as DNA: TGTGCCAGCAGCTTACGGCGGGACCCGAACACCGGGGAGCTGTTTTTT. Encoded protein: CASSLRRDPNTGELFF.

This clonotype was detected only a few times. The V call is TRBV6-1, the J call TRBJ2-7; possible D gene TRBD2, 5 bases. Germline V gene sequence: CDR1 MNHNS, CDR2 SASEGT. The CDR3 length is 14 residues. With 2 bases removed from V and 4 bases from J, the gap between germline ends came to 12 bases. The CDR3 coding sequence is TGTGCCAGCAGTGAACGAGGGAGTGGGTACGAGCAGTACGTC. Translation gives CASSERGSGYEQYV.

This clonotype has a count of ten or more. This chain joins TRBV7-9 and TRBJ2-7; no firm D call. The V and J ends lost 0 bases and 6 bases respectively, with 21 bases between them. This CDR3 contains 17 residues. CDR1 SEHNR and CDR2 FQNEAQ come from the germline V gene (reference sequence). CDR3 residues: CASSLADFRTLPREQYV. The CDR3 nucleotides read TGTGCCAGCAGCTTAGCGGATTTCAGGACCCTCCCTCGCGAGCAGTACGTC.

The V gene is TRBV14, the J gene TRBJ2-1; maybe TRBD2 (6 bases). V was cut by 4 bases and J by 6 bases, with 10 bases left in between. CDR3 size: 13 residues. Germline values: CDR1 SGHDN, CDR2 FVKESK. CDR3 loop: CASSLGTFNEQFF. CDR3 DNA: TGTGCCAGCAGCCTCGGGACTTTCAATGAGCAGTTCTTC.